A selection of T cell receptor beta chains follows, all from one sample in a study of CXCR3-negative and CXCR3-positive naive CD8 T cells. TCRdb re-called the 5' RACE reads, yielding one record per CDR3 amino acid sequence without DNA. There are about 150,000 distinct CDR3 sequences in the sample, with around 0.5% held by the top ten. Sample: naive CXCR3+ CD8+ T cells from blood. These TCRs come from a human donor in good health. Some clones in this sample may be carry-over from other donors' samples. The CDR3 runs from the conserved cysteine through the conserved F or W. Each record gives: V gene, J gene, CDR3 protein.

>TRBV7-9|TRBJ2-7
CASSLGTRSYEQYF
>TRBV19|TRBJ1-2
CASSISDYGGNYGYTF
>TRBV15|TRBJ2-5
CATSRDRTVQETQYF
>TRBV4-1|TRBJ2-5
CASSQDRTGYQETQYF
>TRBV7-2|TRBJ2-7
CASSLGVWGSPYEQYF
>TRBV5-5|TRBJ1-4
CASSRQPGQAVTNEKLFF
>TRBV7-9|TRBJ1-2
CASRAVRGDYGYTF
>TRBV19|TRBJ2-5
CASSIQTGWIETQYF
>TRBV7-9|TRBJ2-5
CASSPGTGSQETQYF
>TRBV29-1|TRBJ1-2
CSVEMWDSGYGYTF
>TRBV12-3/TRBV12-4|TRBJ2-5
CASSPRQSLGSAQYF
>TRBV28|TRBJ2-1
CASSLYPLDNNEQFF
>TRBV3-1|TRBJ2-7
CASSQGYRTTYEQYF
>TRBV28|TRBJ1-6
CASQDSYNSPLHF
>TRBV29-1|TRBJ2-7
CSVEGGWTYEQYF
>TRBV29-1|TRBJ2-7
CSVRLPTYEQYF
>TRBV29-1|TRBJ2-3
CSVERDRDTDTQYF